The 3 T cell receptor beta chains below come from one sample, sequenced in a study of low-dose radiotherapy and immunotherapy resistance in tumors. TRAV- and TRBV-specific primers were used for first-strand cDNA, which covered alpha and beta chains. For amplifying TCRs, the PCR ran for 15 to 20 cycles with Phusion, which was used together with a constant-region primer and the adapter on the V primers. TCRdb used MiXCR to reprocess the reads, holding one entry per CDR3 protein. Seen here are some 13,000 distinct CDR3 sequences, about 77% observed once, and the top ten hold 4% to 6%. These receptors were taken from a human donor with advanced metastatic prostate, ovarian, gallbladder or colorectal cancer (not recorded which). This table probably holds off-target reads from a library built for another chain.

The chain is built from TRBV5-1 and TRBJ1-5; TRBD1 agrees at 8 bases. J gave up 6 bases and V 3 bases, and 5 bases lay outside the gene matches. Per germline, CDR1 SGHRS and CDR2 YFSETQ. The CDR3 has 14 amino acids. The CDR3 DNA is TGCGCCAGCAGCTATGAGACAGGGGTTCAGCCCCAGCATTTT. Protein: CASSYETGVQPQHF.

This clonotype turned up a few times. The junction departs from the called germline gene at one end, perhaps through a read error. The V call is TRBV5-3, the J call TRBJ2-3; 7 nucleotides align to TRBD2. TRBV5-3 is an ORF; its function is uncertain. The CDR3 spans 16 residues. The CDR3 DNA sequence: TGTGCCAGCAGCTTGGCGCTAGCGGAAAGCACAGATACGCAGTATTTT. It specifies CASSLALAESTDTQYF.

This chain joins TRBV3-1 and TRBJ1-5; D not resolved. V was clipped by 3 bases and J by 2 bases, with 8 bases between them. The CDR3 is 14 amino acids. Germline loops: CDR1 LGHDT, CDR2 YNNKEL (reference sequence). The CDR3 DNA follows: TGTGCCAGCAGCCAGGGGAGGGGCAATCAGCCCCAGCATTTT. Translation: CASSQGRGNQPQHF.